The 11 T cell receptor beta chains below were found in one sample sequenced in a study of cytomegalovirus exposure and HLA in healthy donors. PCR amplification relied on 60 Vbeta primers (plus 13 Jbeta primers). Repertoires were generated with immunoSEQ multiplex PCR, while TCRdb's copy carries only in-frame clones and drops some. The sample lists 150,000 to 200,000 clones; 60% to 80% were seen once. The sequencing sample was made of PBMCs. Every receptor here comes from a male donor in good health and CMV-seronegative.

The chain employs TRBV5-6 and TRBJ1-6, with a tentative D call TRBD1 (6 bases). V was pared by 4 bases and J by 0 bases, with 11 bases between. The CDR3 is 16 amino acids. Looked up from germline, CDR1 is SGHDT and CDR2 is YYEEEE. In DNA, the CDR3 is TGTGCCAGCAGCGGGGGCGGGGGCTCCTATAATTCACCCCTCCACTTT. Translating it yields CASSGGGGSYNSPLHF.

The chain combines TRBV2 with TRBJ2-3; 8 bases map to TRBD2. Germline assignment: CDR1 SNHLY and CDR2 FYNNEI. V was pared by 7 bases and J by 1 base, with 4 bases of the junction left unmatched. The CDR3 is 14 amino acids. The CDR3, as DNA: TGTGCCAGCAAGGACGGGGGGGGCACAGATACGCAGTATTTT. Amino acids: CASKDGGGTDTQYF. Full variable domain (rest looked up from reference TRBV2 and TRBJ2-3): EPEVTQTPSHQVTQMGQEVILRCVPISNHLYFYWYRQILGQKVEFLVSFYNNEISEKSEIFDDQFSVERPDGSNFTLKIRSTKLEDSAMYFCASKDGGGTDTQYFGPGTRLTVL.

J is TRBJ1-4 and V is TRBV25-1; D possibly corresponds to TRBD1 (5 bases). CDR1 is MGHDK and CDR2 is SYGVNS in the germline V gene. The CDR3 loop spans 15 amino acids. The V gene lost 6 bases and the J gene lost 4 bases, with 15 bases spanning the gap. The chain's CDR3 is CASRPGQRNNEKLFF. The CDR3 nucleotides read TGTGCCAGCAGGCCTGGACAACGTAATAATGAAAAACTGTTTTTT.

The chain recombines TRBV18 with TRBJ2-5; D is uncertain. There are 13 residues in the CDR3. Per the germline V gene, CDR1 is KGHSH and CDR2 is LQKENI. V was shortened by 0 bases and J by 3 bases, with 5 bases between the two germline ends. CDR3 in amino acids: CASSPPSEETQYF. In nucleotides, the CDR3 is TGTGCCAGCTCACCACCCTCGGAAGAGACCCAGTACTTC.

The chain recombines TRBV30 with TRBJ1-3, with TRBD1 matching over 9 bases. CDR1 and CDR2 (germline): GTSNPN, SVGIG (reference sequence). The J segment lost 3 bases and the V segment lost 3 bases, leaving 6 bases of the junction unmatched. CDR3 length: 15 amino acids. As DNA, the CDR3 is TGTGCCTGGAGGGAACAGGGGGCTGGTGGAAACACCATATATTTT. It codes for CAWREQGAGGNTIYF.

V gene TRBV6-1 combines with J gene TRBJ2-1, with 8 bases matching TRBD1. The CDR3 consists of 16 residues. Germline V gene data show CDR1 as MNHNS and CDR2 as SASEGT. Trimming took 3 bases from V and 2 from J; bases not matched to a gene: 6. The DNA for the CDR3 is TGTGCCAGCAGTGACTACAGGGGGAGAACCTACAATGAGCAGTTCTTC. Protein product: CASSDYRGRTYNEQFF.

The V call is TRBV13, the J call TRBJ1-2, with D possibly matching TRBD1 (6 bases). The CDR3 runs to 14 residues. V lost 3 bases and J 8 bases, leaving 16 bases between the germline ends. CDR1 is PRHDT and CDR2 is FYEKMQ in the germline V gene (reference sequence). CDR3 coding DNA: TGTGCCAGCAGCTTCCGGGGGGGCGGATCGGGCTACACCTTC. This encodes CASSFRGGGSGYTF.

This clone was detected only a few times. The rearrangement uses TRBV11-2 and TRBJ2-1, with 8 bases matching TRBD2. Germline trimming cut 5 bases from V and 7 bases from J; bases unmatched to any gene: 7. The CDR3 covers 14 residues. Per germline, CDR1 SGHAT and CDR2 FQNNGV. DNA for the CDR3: TGTGCCAGCAGCCCCCAGCGGGGGCCTAATGAGCAGTTCTTC. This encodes CASSPQRGPNEQFF.

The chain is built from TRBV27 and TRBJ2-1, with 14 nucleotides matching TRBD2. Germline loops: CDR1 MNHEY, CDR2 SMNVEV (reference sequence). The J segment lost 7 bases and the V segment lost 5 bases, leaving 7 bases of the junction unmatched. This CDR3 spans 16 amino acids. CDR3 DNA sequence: TGTGCCAGCAGTATACGACTAGCGGGGGGGGATAATGAGCAGTTCTTC. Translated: CASSIRLAGGDNEQFF.

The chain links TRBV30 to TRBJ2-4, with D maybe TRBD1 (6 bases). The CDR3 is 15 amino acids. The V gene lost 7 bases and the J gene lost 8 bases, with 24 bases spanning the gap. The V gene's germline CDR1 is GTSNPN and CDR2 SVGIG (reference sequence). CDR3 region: CAFSRQGRRGDIQYF. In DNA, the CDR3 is TGTGCCTTTTCCCGGCAGGGGCGGCGAGGGGACATTCAGTACTTC.

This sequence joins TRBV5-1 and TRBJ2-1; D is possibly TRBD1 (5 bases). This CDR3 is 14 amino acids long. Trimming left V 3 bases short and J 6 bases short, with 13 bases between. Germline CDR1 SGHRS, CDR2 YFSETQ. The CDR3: CASSSDTLGNEQFF. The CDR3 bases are TGCGCCAGCAGCTCGGACACCTTGGGCAATGAGCAGTTCTTC.